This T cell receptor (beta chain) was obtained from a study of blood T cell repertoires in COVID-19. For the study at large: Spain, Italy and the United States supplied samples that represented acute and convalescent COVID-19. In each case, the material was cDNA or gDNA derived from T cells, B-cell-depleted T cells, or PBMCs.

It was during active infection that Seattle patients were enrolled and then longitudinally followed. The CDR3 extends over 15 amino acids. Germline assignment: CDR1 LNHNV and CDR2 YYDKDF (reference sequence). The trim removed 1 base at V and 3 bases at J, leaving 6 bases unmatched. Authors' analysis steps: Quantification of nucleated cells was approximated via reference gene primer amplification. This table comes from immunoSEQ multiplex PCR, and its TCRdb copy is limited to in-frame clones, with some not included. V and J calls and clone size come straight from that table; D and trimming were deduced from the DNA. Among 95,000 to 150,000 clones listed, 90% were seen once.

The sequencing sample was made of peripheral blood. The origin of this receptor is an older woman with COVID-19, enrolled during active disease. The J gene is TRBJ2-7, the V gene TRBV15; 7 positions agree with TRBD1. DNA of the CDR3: TGTGCCACCAGCAGAGCCCTTCGACAGGGCTACGAGCAGTACTTC. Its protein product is CATSRALRQGYEQYF.